The sequence of this TCR beta chain was determined in a study of blood T cell repertoires in COVID-19. The overall study: Samples taken during acute and convalescent COVID-19 were collected in the United States, Italy and Spain. PBMCs, B-cell-depleted T cells, or T cells were the source of the cDNA or gDNA that made up the material.

CDR3 length equals 16 residues. V shed 3 bases and J shed 2 bases, with 17 bases lying between them. From germline, CDR1 is SGDLS and CDR2 YYNGEE. This table comes from immunoSEQ multiplex PCR, and its TCRdb copy is limited to in-frame clones, with some not included. Here the sample spans 220,000 or so clones, roughly 85% being singletons. The receptor was derived from a woman of 80 years or more with acute or convalescent COVID-19. This chain links TRBV9 with TRBJ2-5; tentatively, D is TRBD2 (6 bases). Sequenced material: peripheral blood. CDR3 DNA: TGTGCCAGCAGCGAGGGGCCGGTAGCGGCTCAAGAGACCCAGTACTTC. It specifies CASSEGPVAAQETQYF.